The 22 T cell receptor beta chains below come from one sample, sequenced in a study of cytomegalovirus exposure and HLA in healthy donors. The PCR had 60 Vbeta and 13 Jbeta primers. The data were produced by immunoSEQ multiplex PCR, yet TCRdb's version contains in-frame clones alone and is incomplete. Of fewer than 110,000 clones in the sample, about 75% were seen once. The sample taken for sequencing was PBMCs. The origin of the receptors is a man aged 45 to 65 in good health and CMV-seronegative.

The CDR3: CASSLGPRANTEAFF. CDR3 nucleotide sequence: TGTGCCAGCAGCCTAGGGCCGAGGGCGAACACTGAAGCTTTCTTT. This chain joins TRBV5-6 and TRBJ1-1; no definite D call. This CDR3 has 15 residues. Germline-derived CDR1 and CDR2 are SGHDT and YYEEEE. V gave up 4 bases and J gave up 1 base, with 14 bases separating them.

This CDR3 reads CASSFGRVSNTEAFF. The CDR3 nucleotides are TGTGCCAGCAGTTTCGGGAGGGTATCGAACACTGAAGCTTTCTTT. The rearrangement links TRBV28 to TRBJ1-1; no definite D call. CDR1 and CDR2 (germline): MDHEN, SYDVKM. V lost 3 bases and J 1 base, leaving 12 bases between the germline ends. The CDR3 extends over 15 amino acids.

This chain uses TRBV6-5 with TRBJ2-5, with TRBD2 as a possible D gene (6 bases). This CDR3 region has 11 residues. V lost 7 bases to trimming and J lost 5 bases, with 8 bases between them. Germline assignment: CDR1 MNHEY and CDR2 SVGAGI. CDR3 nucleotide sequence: TGTGCCAGCATTCGGGGGGAGACCCAGTACTTC. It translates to CASIRGETQYF.

In DNA form, the CDR3 reads TGTGCCAGTAGGTTCCGGGACAGGGGGCCGGAGACCCAGTACTTC. Amino acid sequence: CASRFRDRGPETQYF. The V gene is TRBV19, the J gene TRBJ2-5, with 12 positions matching TRBD1. The V gene's germline CDR1 is LNHDA and CDR2 SQIVND (reference sequence). The CDR3 length is 15 residues. The J segment lost 5 bases and the V segment lost 6 bases, leaving 7 bases of the junction unmatched.

CDR3 coding DNA: TGTGCCAGCAGCTCCGATCCTAAAGAGACCCAGTACTTC. Amino acid sequence: CASSSDPKETQYF. The chain uses TRBV7-3 and TRBJ2-5; D not certain. The CDR3 loop spans 13 amino acids. CDR1 is SGHTA, CDR2 FQGTGA, per germline. V dropped 4 bases and J dropped 3 bases, with 9 bases sitting between them.

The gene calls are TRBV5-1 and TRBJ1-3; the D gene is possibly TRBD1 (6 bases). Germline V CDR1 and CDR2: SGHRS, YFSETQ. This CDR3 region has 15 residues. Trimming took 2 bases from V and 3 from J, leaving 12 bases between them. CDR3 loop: CASSFAGAGGNTIYF. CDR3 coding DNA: TGCGCCAGCAGCTTTGCAGGGGCCGGTGGAAACACCATATATTTT.

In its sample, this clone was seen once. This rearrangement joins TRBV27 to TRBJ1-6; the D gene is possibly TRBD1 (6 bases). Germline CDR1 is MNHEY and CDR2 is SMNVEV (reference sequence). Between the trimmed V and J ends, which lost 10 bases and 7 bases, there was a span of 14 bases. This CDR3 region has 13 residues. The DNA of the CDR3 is TGTGCCACACAGGGTCTCCGGAATTCACCCCTCCACTTT. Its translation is CATQGLRNSPLHF.

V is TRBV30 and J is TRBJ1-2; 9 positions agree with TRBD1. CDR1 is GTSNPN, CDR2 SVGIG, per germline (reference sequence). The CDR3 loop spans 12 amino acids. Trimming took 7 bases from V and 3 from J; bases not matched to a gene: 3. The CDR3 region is CALTGGDYGYTF. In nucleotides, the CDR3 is TGTGCCTTGACAGGGGGAGACTATGGCTACACCTTC.

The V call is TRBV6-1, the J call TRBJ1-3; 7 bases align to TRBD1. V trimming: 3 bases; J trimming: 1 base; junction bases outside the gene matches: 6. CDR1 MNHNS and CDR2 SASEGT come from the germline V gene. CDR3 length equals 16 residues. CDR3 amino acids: CASSETTTGSGNTIYF. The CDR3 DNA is TGTGCCAGCAGTGAGACGACGACAGGGTCTGGAAACACCATATATTTT.

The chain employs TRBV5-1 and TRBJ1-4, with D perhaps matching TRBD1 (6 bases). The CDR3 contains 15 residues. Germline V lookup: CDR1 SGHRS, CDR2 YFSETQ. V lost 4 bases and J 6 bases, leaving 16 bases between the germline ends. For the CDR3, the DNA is TGCGCCAGCAGCCTCCAGGCAGGGGCAGATGAAAAACTGTTTTTT. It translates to CASSLQAGADEKLFF.

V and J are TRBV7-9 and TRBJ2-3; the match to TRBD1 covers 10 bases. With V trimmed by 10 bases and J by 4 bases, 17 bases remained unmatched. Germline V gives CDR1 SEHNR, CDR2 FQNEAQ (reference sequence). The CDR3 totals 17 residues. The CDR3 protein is CANSAEGDRGGPDTQYF. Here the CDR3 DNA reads TGTGCCAACAGTGCTGAGGGGGACAGGGGTGGGCCAGATACGCAGTATTTT.

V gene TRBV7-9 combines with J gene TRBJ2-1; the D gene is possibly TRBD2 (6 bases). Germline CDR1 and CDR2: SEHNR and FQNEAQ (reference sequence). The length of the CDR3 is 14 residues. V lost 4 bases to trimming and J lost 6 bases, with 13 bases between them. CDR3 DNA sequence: TGTGCCAGCAGCTACGACGGGACTCCCAATGAGCAGTTCTTC. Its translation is CASSYDGTPNEQFF.

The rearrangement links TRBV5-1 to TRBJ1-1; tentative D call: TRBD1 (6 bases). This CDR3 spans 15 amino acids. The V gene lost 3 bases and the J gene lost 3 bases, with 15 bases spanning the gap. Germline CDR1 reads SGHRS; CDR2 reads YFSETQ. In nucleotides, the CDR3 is TGCGCCAGCAGCTCGGACCCGACAGGACACACTGAAGCTTTCTTT. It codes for CASSSDPTGHTEAFF. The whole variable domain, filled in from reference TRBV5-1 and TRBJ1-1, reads KAGVTQTPRYLIKTRGQQVTLSCSPISGHRSVSWYQQTPGQGLQFLFEYFSETQRNKGNFPGRFSGRQFSNSRSEMNVSTLELGDSALYLCASSSDPTGHTEAFFGQGTRLTVV.

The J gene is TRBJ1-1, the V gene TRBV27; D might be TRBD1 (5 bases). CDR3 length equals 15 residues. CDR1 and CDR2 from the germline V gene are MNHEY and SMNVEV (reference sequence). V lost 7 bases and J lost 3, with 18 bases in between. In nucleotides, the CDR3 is TGTGCCAGCACGCCTCTACTGGGACTCGACACTGAAGCTTTCTTT. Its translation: CASTPLLGLDTEAFF.

This CDR3 is CASSSPRTGRSPLHF. In nucleotides, the CDR3 is TGTGCCAGCAGTTCACCTCGGACAGGCCGTTCACCCCTCCACTTT. The genes are TRBV28 and TRBJ1-6, with TRBD1 matching 7 bases. This CDR3 is 15 amino acids long. Germline assignment: CDR1 MDHEN and CDR2 SYDVKM. J gave up 9 bases and V 4 bases, and 9 bases lay outside the gene matches.

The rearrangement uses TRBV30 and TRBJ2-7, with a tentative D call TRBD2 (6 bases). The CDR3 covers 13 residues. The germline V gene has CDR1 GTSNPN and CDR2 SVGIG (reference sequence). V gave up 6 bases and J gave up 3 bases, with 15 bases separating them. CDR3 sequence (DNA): TGTGCCTGCACCATGGGGGGTAACTACGAGCAGTACTTC. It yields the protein CACTMGGNYEQYF.

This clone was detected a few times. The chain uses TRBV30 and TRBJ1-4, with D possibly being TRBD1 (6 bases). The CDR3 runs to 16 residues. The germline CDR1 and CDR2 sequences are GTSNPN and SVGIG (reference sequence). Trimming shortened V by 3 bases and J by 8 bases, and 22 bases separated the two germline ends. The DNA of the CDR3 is TGTGCCTGGAGCACAACTAAGGGGGGGGTTAGGGAAAAACTGTTTTTT. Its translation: CAWSTTKGGVREKLFF.

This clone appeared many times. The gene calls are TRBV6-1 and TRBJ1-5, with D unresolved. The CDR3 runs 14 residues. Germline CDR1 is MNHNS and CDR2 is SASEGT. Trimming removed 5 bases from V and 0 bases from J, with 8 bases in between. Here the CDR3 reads CASSNIYSNQPQHF. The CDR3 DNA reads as TGTGCCAGCAGTAATATTTATAGCAATCAGCCCCAGCATTTT.

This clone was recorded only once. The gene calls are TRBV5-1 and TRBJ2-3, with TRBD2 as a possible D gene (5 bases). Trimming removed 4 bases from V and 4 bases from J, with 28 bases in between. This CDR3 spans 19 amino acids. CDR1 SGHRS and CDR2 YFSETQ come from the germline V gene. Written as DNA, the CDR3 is TGCGCCAGCAGCCAAAGCGGCAGGAGGTTCAACATAAAGTCAGATACGCAGTATTTT. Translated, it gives CASSQSGRRFNIKSDTQYF.

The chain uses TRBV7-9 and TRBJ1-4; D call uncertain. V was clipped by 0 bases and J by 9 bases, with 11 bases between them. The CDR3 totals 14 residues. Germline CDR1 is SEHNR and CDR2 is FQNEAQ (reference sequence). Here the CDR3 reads CASSLAMGGQKLFF. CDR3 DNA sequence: TGTGCCAGCAGCTTAGCGATGGGCGGGCAAAAACTGTTTTTT.

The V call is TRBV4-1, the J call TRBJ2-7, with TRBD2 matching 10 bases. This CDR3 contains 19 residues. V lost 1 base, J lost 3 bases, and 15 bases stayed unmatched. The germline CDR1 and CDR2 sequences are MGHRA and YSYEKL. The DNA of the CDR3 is TGCGCCAGCAGCCAAGTTCTACTAGCGGGGAGGCGAGACCTCTACGAGCAGTACTTC. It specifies CASSQVLLAGRRDLYEQYF.

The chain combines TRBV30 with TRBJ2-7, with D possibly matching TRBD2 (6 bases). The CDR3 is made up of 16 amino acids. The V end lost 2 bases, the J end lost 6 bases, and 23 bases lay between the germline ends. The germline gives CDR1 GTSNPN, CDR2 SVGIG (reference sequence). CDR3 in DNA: TGTGCCTGGAGTCTCGGGGGAGGAGGGTTCGTGAGCGAGCAGTACTTC. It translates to CAWSLGGGGFVSEQYF.